Reported below is one T cell receptor (beta chain). What it binds is not known. The sample is drawn from a study of cytomegalovirus exposure and HLA in healthy donors. Study conclusions and caveats: TCR beta sequences reportedly predicted the HLA-A and HLA-B alleles of most subjects accurately.

The germline V and J ends were trimmed by 4 bases and 5 bases, with 14 bases remaining between them. This CDR3 comprises 14 residues. Germline CDR1 reads LNHNV; CDR2 reads YYDKDF (reference sequence). With 60 Vbeta and 13 Jbeta primers, the PCR was carried out. Data came from immunoSEQ multiplex PCR; TCRdb stores just in-frame clones and leaves some out. The sample holds around 62,000 clones, roughly 80% seen once. This TCR was recovered from a woman in her 30s in good health and CMV-seronegative. Sequencing was done on a sample of PBMCs. The gene calls are TRBV15 and TRBJ1-2; D perhaps matches TRBD1 (5 bases). Written as DNA, the CDR3 is TGTGCCACCAGCACTAGGGGCGAAGGGTATGGCTACACCTTC. This sequence encodes CATSTRGEGYGYTF.